The TCR beta chain under discussion was sequenced for a study of blood T cells in healthy people across ages. The use of a sample-barcoded 5' primer and a J-beta primer mix characterized a second PCR of 7 to 11 cycles. Using its own MiXCR run on the 5' RACE reads, TCRdb lists one record per CDR3 protein. The repertoire has approximately 360,000 distinct CDR3 sequences, about half of them found once; the top ten carry around 53%. Comment on this clonotype: What it recognizes is unknown.

Findings and limits, study-wide: Long-lived donors exceeded aged donors in naive CD4+ cells and diversity.

This CDR3 has 15 residues. V gave up 5 bases and J gave up 6 bases; unmatched junction bases: 9. Per the germline V gene, CDR1 is SGHAT and CDR2 is FQNNGV. The V and J genes are TRBV11-2 and TRBJ1-4; TRBD1 aligns across 7 bases. The material sequenced was blood. The receptor comes from a man aged 55 to 70 in good health. Here the CDR3 DNA reads TGTGCCAGCAGCCTCGGGACAGCTCATGATGAAAAACTGTTTTTT. It encodes CASSLGTAHDEKLFF.